The next 14 T cell receptor beta chains were all read from a single sample in a study of blood T cell repertoires in COVID-19. This table comes from immunoSEQ multiplex PCR, and its TCRdb copy is limited to in-frame clones, with some not included. The top ten clones hold approximately 2.2% of a sample with some 270,000 clones, roughly 89% of them seen once. Sequencing used peripheral blood. All receptors come from a middle-aged man with acute or convalescent COVID-19.

This chain links TRBV18 with TRBJ2-3; the match to TRBD2 covers 15 bases. The V gene end was trimmed by 3 bases and the J gene end by 2 bases; junction bases not matched to a gene: 9. The V gene's germline CDR1 is KGHSH and CDR2 LQKENI. The CDR3 spans 19 residues. The CDR3 loop is CASSPGLAGGPYHTDTQYF. CDR3 nucleotide sequence: TGTGCCAGCTCACCGGGACTAGCGGGGGGACCCTACCACACAGATACGCAGTATTTT.

The rearrangement uses TRBV2 and TRBJ1-1; TRBD1 is a possible D gene (5 bases). CDR1 and CDR2 from the germline V gene are SNHLY and FYNNEI. The CDR3 loop spans 12 amino acids. V lost 4 bases and J 6 bases, leaving 9 bases between the germline ends. Written as DNA, the CDR3 is TGTGCCAGCAGTGGGGGGGTATCTGAAGCTTTCTTT. It yields the protein CASSGGVSEAFF.

This rearrangement joins TRBV24-1 to TRBJ2-3; 8 bases agree with TRBD1. J gave up 5 bases and V 3 bases, and 6 bases lay outside the gene matches. CDR1 is KGHDR and CDR2 is SFDVKD in the germline V gene. This CDR3 region has 15 residues. The CDR3 loop reads CATSDNRGVGDTQYF. As DNA, the CDR3 is TGTGCCACCAGTGATAACAGGGGGGTGGGAGATACGCAGTATTTT.

The chain carries TRBV5-1 and TRBJ1-2; a weak D match, TRBD1 (5 bases). With 0 bases removed from V and 2 bases from J, the gap between germline ends came to 11 bases. Germline loops: CDR1 SGHRS, CDR2 YFSETQ. The CDR3 is 15 amino acids. CDR3 DNA: TGCGCCAGCAGCTTGGAGGGGCGTTCCAACTATGGCTACACCTTC. Protein: CASSLEGRSNYGYTF.

V and J are TRBV12-2 and TRBJ1-2. TRBV12-2 is tagged as a pseudogene. CDR3 length: 12 amino acids. CDR3 amino acids: CASRPLIGGYTF. CDR3 bases: TGTGCAAGTCGCCCCCTGATCGGGGGCTACACCTTC.

V usage is TRBV12-3 or TRBV12-4 and J usage is TRBJ1-1; D gene uncertain. V lost 6 bases, J lost 9 bases, and 14 bases lay in between. The CDR3 consists of 12 residues. The CDR3 is CASSLNREQAFF. The CDR3 nucleotides read TGTGCCAGCAGCCTAAACCGGGAACAAGCTTTCTTT.

This rearrangement joins TRBV3-1 (or the pseudogene TRBV3-2) to TRBJ2-3; 7 bases align to TRBD2. Per germline, CDR1 LGHDT and CDR2 YNNKEL (reference sequence). After removal of 8 bases from V and 4 bases from J, the junction contained 6 bases not matched to a gene. The CDR3 spans 13 residues. CDR3 amino acids: CASLGRGSDTQYF. The CDR3 DNA sequence: TGTGCCAGCCTGGGGAGGGGCTCAGATACGCAGTATTTT.

The rearrangement joins TRBV6-2 or TRBV6-3 to TRBJ2-7; 8 bases line up with TRBD1. J was trimmed by 7 bases and V by 4 bases; bases with no gene match: 12. The CDR3 runs 15 residues. Germline V CDR1 and CDR2: MNHEY, SVGEGT. The CDR3: CASSFGTGELREQYF. CDR3 bases: TGTGCCAGCAGTTTCGGGACAGGTGAGCTTAGGGAGCAGTACTTC.

This chain uses TRBV5-1 with TRBJ1-3, with no clear D. Germline V gives CDR1 SGHRS, CDR2 YFSETQ. V lost 0 bases, J lost 4 bases, and 8 bases lay in between. CDR3 size: 14 residues. CDR3 in amino acids: CASSLDGMGNTIYF. The CDR3 nucleotides read TGCGCCAGCAGCTTGGATGGCATGGGAAACACCATATATTTT. The variable domain in full, completed from reference TRBV5-1 and TRBJ1-3, reads KAGVTQTPRYLIKTRGQQVTLSCSPISGHRSVSWYQQTPGQGLQFLFEYFSETQRNKGNFPGRFSGRQFSNSRSEMNVSTLELGDSALYLCASSLDGMGNTIYFGEGSWLTVV.

The V call is TRBV6-6, the J call TRBJ2-6; no definite D call. The V gene lost 7 bases and the J gene lost 0 bases, with 7 bases spanning the gap. CDR1 is MNHNY, CDR2 SVGAGI, per germline (reference sequence). The CDR3 totals 14 residues. In nucleotides, the CDR3 is TGTGCCAGCATCCGTAGCTCTGGGGCCAACGTCCTGACTTTC. It codes for CASIRSSGANVLTF.

The chain employs TRBV18 and TRBJ1-2; TRBD1 might be the D (6 bases). Germline values: CDR1 KGHSH, CDR2 LQKENI. The length of the CDR3 is 14 residues. V dropped 3 bases and J dropped 0 bases, with 8 bases sitting between them. CDR3 region: CASSPTGTNYGYTF. The CDR3 nucleotides are TGTGCCAGCTCACCGACAGGTACTAACTATGGCTACACCTTC.

This rearrangement joins TRBV5-4 to TRBJ2-4; 8 bases align to TRBD2. Germline CDR1 and CDR2: SGHNT and YYREEE (reference sequence). There are 13 residues in the CDR3. V shed 4 bases and J 9 bases; nucleotides not matched to a gene: 6. The CDR3 sequence is CASSRAGAGIQYF. DNA of the CDR3: TGTGCCAGCAGCAGAGCGGGGGCGGGCATTCAGTACTTC.

V gene TRBV19 combines with J gene TRBJ2-6; TRBD1 is a possible D gene (5 bases). Germline V gene lookup returns CDR1 LNHDA and CDR2 SQIVND (reference sequence). CDR3 length: 18 amino acids. Trimming stripped 7 bases from V and 0 bases from J, with 19 bases between. The CDR3 reads CASTPEGAFYSGANVLTF. The DNA for the CDR3 is TGTGCCAGTACCCCGGAAGGGGCCTTCTACTCTGGGGCCAACGTCCTGACTTTC.

This rearrangement joins TRBV6-1 to TRBJ1-3, with 7 bases identical to TRBD1. The CDR3 has 18 amino acids. With 3 bases clipped from V and 3 bases from J, the junction kept 14 bases outside the gene matches. From germline, CDR1 is MNHNS and CDR2 SASEGT. CDR3 in DNA: TGTGCCAGCAGTGACAATAGGTGGGCAGGGGGTCGTGGAAACACCATATATTTT. Its translation is CASSDNRWAGGRGNTIYF.